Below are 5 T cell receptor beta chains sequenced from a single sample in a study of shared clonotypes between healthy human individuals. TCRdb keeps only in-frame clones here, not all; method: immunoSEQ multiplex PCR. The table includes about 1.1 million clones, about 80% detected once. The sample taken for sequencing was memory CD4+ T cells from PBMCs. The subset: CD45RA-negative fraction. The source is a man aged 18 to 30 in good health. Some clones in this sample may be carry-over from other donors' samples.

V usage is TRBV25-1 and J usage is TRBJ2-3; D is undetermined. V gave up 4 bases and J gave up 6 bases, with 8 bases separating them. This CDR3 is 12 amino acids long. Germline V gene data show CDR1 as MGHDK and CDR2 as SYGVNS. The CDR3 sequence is CASSGVSDTQYF. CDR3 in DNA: TGTGCCAGCAGTGGTGTTAGTGATACGCAGTATTTT.

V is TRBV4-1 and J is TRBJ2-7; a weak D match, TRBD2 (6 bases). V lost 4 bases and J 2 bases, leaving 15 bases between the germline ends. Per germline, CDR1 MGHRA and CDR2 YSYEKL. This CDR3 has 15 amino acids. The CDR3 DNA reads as TGCGCCAGCAGCCCTTATTTGGGGGGTACCTACGAGCAGTACTTC. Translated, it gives CASSPYLGGTYEQYF.

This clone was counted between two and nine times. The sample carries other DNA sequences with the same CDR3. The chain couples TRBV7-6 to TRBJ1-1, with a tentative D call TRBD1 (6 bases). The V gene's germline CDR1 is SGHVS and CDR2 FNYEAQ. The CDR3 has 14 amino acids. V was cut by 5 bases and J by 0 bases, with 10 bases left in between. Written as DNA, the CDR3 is TGTGCCAGCAGCCTACAGGGCCTGAACACTGAAGCTTTCTTT. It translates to CASSLQGLNTEAFF. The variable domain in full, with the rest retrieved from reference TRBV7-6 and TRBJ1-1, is GAGVSQSPRYKVTKRGQDVALRCDPISGHVSLYWYRQALGQGPEFLTYFNYEAQQDKSGLPNDRFSAERPEGSISTLTIQRTEQRDSAMYRCASSLQGLNTEAFFGQGTRLTVV.

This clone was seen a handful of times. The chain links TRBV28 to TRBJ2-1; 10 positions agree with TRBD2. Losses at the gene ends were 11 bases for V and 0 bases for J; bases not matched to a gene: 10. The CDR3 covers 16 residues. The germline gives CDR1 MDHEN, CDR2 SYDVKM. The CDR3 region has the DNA TGTGCCGCCGCACTAGCGGGATCCAGCTCCTACAATGAGCAGTTCTTC. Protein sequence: CAAALAGSSSYNEQFF.

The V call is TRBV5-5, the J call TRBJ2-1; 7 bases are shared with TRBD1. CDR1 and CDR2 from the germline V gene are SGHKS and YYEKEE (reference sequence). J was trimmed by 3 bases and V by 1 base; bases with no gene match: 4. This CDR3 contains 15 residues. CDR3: CASSLLGGFYNEQFF. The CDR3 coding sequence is TGTGCCAGCAGCTTGCTAGGGGGCTTCTACAATGAGCAGTTCTTC.